This is a list of T cell receptor beta chains from one sample in a study of technical replicates of blood from a few donors. Sequencing was performed with immunoSEQ multiplex PCR; in TCRdb, only in-frame clones are kept and a portion is missing. The table lists about 84,000 clones, around 97% of them singletons. Sequences were obtained from T cells isolated from PBMCs. These receptors were collected from a human donor in good health. CDR3s include the opening cysteine and the closing phenylalanine or tryptophan. A D gene is named only where the DNA matches it firmly. Not all rows give a size; the values are once, few, many and, for expanded clones, a class.

TGTGCCAGCAAACTCTCTGGAAACACCATATATTTT,CASKLSGNTIYF,NA,NA,TRBV2,TRBJ1-3
TGTGCCAGCAGCTTAAGCATCGGGGAACTGTATTTT,CASSLSIGELYF,NA,NA,TRBV7-9,TRBJ2-3
TGTGCCAGCAGTCCCTCTCCGACAGGGTCACCCCTCCACTTT,CASSPSPTGSPLHF,TRBD1,NA,TRBV27,TRBJ1-6
TGTGCCAGCAGCCCAACTCCCCGACAGAATCAAGAGACCCAGTACTTC,CASSPTPRQNQETQYF,NA,NA,TRBV5-4,TRBJ2-5
TGTGCCAGCAGTGAAACGGCCAGGCTACAGCCCCAGCATTTT,CASSETARLQPQHF,NA,few,TRBV2,TRBJ1-5
TGTGCCAGCAGCCTGGCTAGCACAGATACGCAGTATTTT,CASSLASTDTQYF,NA,NA,TRBV7-6,TRBJ2-3
TGTGCCAGCTCACCAGGGACAGGGCAGGAGCTGTTTTTT,CASSPGTGQELFF,TRBD1,once,TRBV18,TRBJ2-2
TGTGCCAGCAGCTTGGGGTCGGGCCCGGGCTCGGGGGGCTATGGCTACACCTTC,CASSLGSGPGSGGYGYTF,NA,once,TRBV5-4,TRBJ1-2
TGTGCCAGCAGCTCGATAGCGGGACCGAACACCGGGGAGCTGTTTTTT,CASSSIAGPNTGELFF,TRBD2,NA,TRBV5-4,TRBJ2-2
TGTGCCAGCAGTTTAAGCGCCGAGGGACAGACCTTCTACAATGAGCAGTTCTTC,CASSLSAEGQTFYNEQFF,TRBD1,NA,TRBV27,TRBJ2-1
TGCAGCGTTCTAGATCGCCCGGGGGAGACCCAGTACTTC,CSVLDRPGETQYF,NA,NA,TRBV29-1,TRBJ2-5
TGTGCCAGCAGTTACGGGCGCGTCAATCGGCGCGAGCAGTACTTC,CASSYGRVNRREQYF,NA,NA,TRBV6-6,TRBJ2-7
TGCGCCAGCAGCCAAGATAGAAGGGGCATACAGCCCCAGCATTTT,CASSQDRRGIQPQHF,NA,NA,TRBV4-1,TRBJ1-5
TGTGCCAGCAGTCCCCAGTTCAGCTCCTACAATGAGCAGTTCTTC,CASSPQFSSYNEQFF,NA,once,TRBV27,TRBJ2-1
TGTGCCAGCAGCCGGACTAGCGGGGGGATATTCTACGAGCAGTACTTC,CASSRTSGGIFYEQYF,TRBD2,NA,TRBV6-6,TRBJ2-7
TGTGCCAGCAGCTTGCGGCTAGCGGGACTCGAGCAGTACTTC,CASSLRLAGLEQYF,TRBD2,NA,TRBV5-6,TRBJ2-7
TGTGCCAGTAGTGAGACAGAAAGGTACTCCTACGAGCAGTACTTC,CASSETERYSYEQYF,NA,NA,TRBV19,TRBJ2-7
TGTGCCAGTAATTCCGTGGGGGCGGTGGCTGAAGCTTTCTTT,CASNSVGAVAEAFF,NA,NA,TRBV19,TRBJ1-1